This TCR beta chain originates from a study of shared clonotypes between healthy human individuals. For every subset, genomic DNA was evenly distributed across several immunoSEQ plates. In the original processing: Filtering differed because ImmunoSEQ produced junction-only sequences that carried no quality scores. The repertoire was sequenced with immunoSEQ multiplex PCR; TCRdb's copy has only in-frame clones and lacks some. V, J and clone size reflect that table, while D and trimming were determined from the DNA. Of 450,000 to 600,000 clones listed, around three quarters are singletons. Trimming at V came to 4 bases and at J to 1 base, leaving 5 bases not matched to a gene. Germline V gene lookup returns CDR1 SGHNT and CDR2 YYREEE (reference sequence). The CDR3 loop spans 14 amino acids.

The receptor was isolated from a woman aged 40 to 49 in good health. Some clones in this sample may be carry-over from other donors' samples. Sample: PBMCs. V gene TRBV5-4 combines with J gene TRBJ2-7; 7 positions agree with TRBD1. Here the CDR3 DNA reads TGTGCCAGCAGCGAGGGGGACAGATCCTACGAGCAGTACTTC. This encodes CASSEGDRSYEQYF.